This T cell receptor beta chain was identified during a study of identifying expanded T cells in peripheral blood. The method was immunoSEQ multiplex PCR; TCRdb's version includes in-frame clones alone and lacks a portion of them. The data show 81,000 or so clones, roughly 84% seen once. The V end was cut by 3 bases, the J end by 9 bases, with 19 bases between. CDR1 and CDR2 from the germline V gene are SGHRS and YFSETQ. This CDR3 is 14 amino acids long. No infections or other immune events were documented during collection. The TCR comes from a person between 18 and 69 years old in good health. The genes are TRBV5-1 and TRBJ2-7; TRBD1 or TRBD2 may be the D gene (5 bases each). The sequencing sample was made of blood. The CDR3 DNA reads TGCGCCAGCAGCTCAATGGACAAGCCTGGAGGGCAGTACTTC. This encodes CASSSMDKPGGQYF.